This record covers a single T cell receptor (beta chain). These data belong to a study of shared clonotypes between healthy human individuals. About the study: Per-donor plates numbered three CD4 naive, three CD4 memory, two CD8 naive and one CD8 memory.

The assay was run at deep level. TCRdb's copy holds only in-frame clones and misses some; the assay was immunoSEQ multiplex PCR. Here the sample spans approximately 530,000 clones, approximately 95% being singletons. CDR3 size: 15 residues. Germline trimming cut 0 bases from V and 0 bases from J; bases unmatched to any gene: 0. Germline-derived CDR1 and CDR2 are SGDLS and YYNGEE. This sequence was found in a woman in her 30s in good health. The material sequenced was naive CD4+ T cells sorted from blood. As to subset: CD45RA+ positively selected. This chain uses TRBV9 with TRBJ2-3; 8 nucleotides match TRBD1. The CDR3 protein is CASSVDRGSTDTQYF. CDR3 in DNA: TGTGCCAGCAGCGTAGACAGGGGGAGCACAGATACGCAGTATTTT.